The clone carrying this TCR beta chain came up a few times. Its antigen is unknown. This entry is derived from a study of T cell clones after liver transplantation. Looking at the study overall: A pre-transplant mixed lymphocyte reaction with TCRbeta sequencing defined graft-donor-reactive clones followed in post-transplant blood.

Study results and caveats: The donor-reactive repertoire was only partly measurable in a couple of subjects, lacking donor cells.

Profiled with immunoSEQ multiplex PCR; TCRdb holds only in-frame clones, not every one. The repertoire includes roughly 23,000 clones, about 93% of them detected once, and approximately 25% sits in the top ten. Between the trimmed V and J ends, which lost 3 bases and 0 bases, there was a span of 8 bases. CDR1 and CDR2 (germline): SQVTM, ANQGSEA. The CDR3 sequence is 14 residues long. The sample in question was CD8+ T cells from blood, obtained approximately 26 months after liver transplant. The receptor was derived from a human patient who received a liver transplant. Part of the T cell pool may stem from the graft donor. The V and J genes are TRBV29-1 and TRBJ1-4; D is ambiguous. In DNA, the CDR3 is TGCAGCGTTGAGACGGGAGCAACTAATGAAAAACTGTTTTTT. Amino acids: CSVETGATNEKLFF.